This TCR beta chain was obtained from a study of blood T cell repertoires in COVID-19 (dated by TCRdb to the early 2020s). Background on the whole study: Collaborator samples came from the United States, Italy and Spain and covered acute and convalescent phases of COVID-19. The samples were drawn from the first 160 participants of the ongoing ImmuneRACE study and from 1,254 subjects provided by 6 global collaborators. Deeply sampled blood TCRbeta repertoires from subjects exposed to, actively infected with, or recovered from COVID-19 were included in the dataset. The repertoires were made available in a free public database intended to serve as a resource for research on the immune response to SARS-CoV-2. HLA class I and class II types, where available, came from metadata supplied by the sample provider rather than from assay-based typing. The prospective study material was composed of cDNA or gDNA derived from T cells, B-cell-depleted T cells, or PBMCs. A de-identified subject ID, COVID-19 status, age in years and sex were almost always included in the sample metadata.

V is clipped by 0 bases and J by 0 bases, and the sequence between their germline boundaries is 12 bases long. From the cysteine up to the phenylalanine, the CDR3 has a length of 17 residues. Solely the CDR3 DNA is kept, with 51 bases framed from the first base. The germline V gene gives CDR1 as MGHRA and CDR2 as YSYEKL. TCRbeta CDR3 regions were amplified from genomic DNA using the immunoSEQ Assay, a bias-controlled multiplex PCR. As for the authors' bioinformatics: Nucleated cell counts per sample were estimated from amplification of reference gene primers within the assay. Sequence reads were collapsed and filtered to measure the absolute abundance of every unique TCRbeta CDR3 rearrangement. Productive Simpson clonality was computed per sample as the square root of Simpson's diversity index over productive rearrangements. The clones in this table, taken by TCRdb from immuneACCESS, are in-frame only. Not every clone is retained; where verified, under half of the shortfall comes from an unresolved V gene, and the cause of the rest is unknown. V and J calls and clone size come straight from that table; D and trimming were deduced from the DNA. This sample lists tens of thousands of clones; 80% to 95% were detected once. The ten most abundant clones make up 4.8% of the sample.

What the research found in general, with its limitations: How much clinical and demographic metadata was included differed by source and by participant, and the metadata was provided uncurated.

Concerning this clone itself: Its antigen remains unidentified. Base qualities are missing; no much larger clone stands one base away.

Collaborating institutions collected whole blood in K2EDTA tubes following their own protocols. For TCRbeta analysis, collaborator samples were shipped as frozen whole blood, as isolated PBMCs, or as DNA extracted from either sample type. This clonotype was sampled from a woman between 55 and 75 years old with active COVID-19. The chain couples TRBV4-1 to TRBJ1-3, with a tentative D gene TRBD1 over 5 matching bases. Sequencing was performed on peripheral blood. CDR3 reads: CASSQEGGAGSGNTIYF. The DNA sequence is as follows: TGCGCCAGCAGCCAAGAGGGAGGGGCCGGCTCTGGAAACACCATATATTTT.